The clone carrying this T cell receptor beta chain has more than one count but fewer than ten. CDR1 and CDR2 from the germline V gene are MNHEY and SVGAGI. The V end lost 7 bases, the J end lost 6 bases, and 13 bases lay between the germline ends. The CDR3 covers 13 residues. This entry is derived from a study of cytomegalovirus exposure and HLA in healthy donors. Primers included in the PCR were 60 Vbeta and 13 Jbeta primers. Per the authors' pipeline: In a later analysis, of about 80 million unique beta chains, around 9.9 million appeared in at least two donors. Assay used: immunoSEQ multiplex PCR; TCRdb lists only in-frame clones, some missing. The V and J calls and the clone size are those of that table, but D and trimming were determined from the DNA. The sample holds roughly 75,000 clones, 84% seen once.

The TCR originated in a man aged 65 to 85 in good health and CMV-seropositive. The gene calls are TRBV6-5 and TRBJ1-5; tentatively, D is TRBD1 (5 bases). The sample was PBMCs. The CDR3 coding sequence is TGTGCCAGCACGCGGGGCGTAGGTCAGCCCCAGCATTTT. Amino acids: CASTRGVGQPQHF.